The rows below give T cell receptor beta chains drawn from one sample of a study of metastatic and nonmetastatic thyroid tumors. Using MiXCR, TCRdb re-called clones from the PCR reads. The sample has 24,000 or so clones; more than 20% are singletons. Sequencing was carried out using blood. Receptors were obtained from a female donor with papillary thyroid cancer or a benign thyroid nodule (not recorded which). Some clones in this sample may be carry-over from other donors' samples. Both conserved end residues are part of each CDR3. Fields, in order: clone size, J gene, D gene, V gene, CDR3 protein, CDR3 DNA. The D gene is left open where the match is weak. Clone sizes are given selectively: once, few, many, or a class where the clone is expanded.

>-|TRBJ2-5|TRBD2|TRBV4-2
CASSLTSGGTQETQYF
TGTGCCAGCAGTCTGACTAGCGGGGGGACCCAGGAGACCCAGTACTTC
>-|TRBJ1-2|-|TRBV5-1
CASSSSSRTVSPTF
TGCGCCAGCAGTTCATCGTCGCGGACTGTATCTCCCACCTTC
>many|TRBJ2-3|TRBD2|TRBV6-1
CASTEQRGGADTQYF
TGTGCCAGCACCGAGCAGCGGGGGGGGGCAGATACGCAGTATTTT
>many|TRBJ1-4|-|TRBV4-3
CASSQEYLFNEKLFF
TGCGCCAGCAGCCAAGAATATCTGTTTAATGAAAAACTGTTTTTT
>many|TRBJ1-1|TRBD1|TRBV20-1
CSARGQGDTEAFF
TGCAGTGCAAGAGGACAGGGGGACACTGAAGCTTTCTTT
>-|TRBJ2-7|-|TRBV20-1
CSAREGAGEPEQYF
TGCAGTGCTAGAGAGGGGGCAGGGGAACCAGAGCAGTACTTC
>many|TRBJ2-2|TRBD2|TRBV27
CASTSLLSGRVSPGELFF
TGTGCCAGCACCTCCCTCCTTAGCGGGAGGGTTAGTCCCGGGGAGCTGTTTTTT
>many|TRBJ2-3|-|TRBV7-8
CASSLAIGADTQYF
TGTGCCAGCAGCTTAGCCATAGGGGCAGATACGCAGTATTTT
>medium-sized|TRBJ1-5|-|TRBV6-1
CASSEQGQQPQHF
TGTGCCAGCAGTGAACAGGGGCAACAGCCCCAGCATTTT
>medium-sized|TRBJ1-2|-|TRBV6-4
CASSAGGAANYGYTF
TGTGCCAGCAGTGCGGGGGGGGCCGCTAACTATGGCTACACCTTC
>few|TRBJ1-6|TRBD1|TRBV28
CASRGRTGSLNSPLHF
TGTGCCAGCAGGGGAAGGACAGGGAGTTTGAATTCACCCCTCCACTTT
>many|TRBJ2-2|-|TRBV6-5
CVRLAELTRAGGSTGELFF
TGTGTGCGGCTAGCTGAACTAACAAGGGCAGGAGGGAGCACCGGGGAGCTGTTTTTT
>many|TRBJ2-2|-|TRBV18
CASSPSVGELFF
TGTGCCAGCTCACCATCCGTCGGGGAGCTGTTTTTT
>many|TRBJ1-1|-|TRBV7-9
CASSFNGNTEAFF
TGTGCCAGCAGCTTTAACGGGAACACTGAAGCTTTCTTT
>many|TRBJ2-5|TRBD2|TRBV14
CASSHEAGGRETQYF
TGTGCCAGCAGCCACGAGGCGGGGGGAAGGGAGACCCAGTACTTC
>many|TRBJ1-5|-|TRBV3-1
CASSQAYGAGDQPQHF
TGTGCCAGCAGCCAAGCTTATGGGGCCGGGGATCAGCCCCAGCATTTT
>many|TRBJ2-1|TRBD2|TRBV6-4
CASSESAGDLYEQFF
TGTGCCAGCAGTGAAAGTGCGGGGGATTTGTATGAGCAGTTCTTC
>-|TRBJ1-1|-|TRBV7-6
CASSLEVNLNTEAFF
TGTGCCAGCAGCTTAGAAGTGAATTTGAACACTGAAGCTTTCTTT
>medium-sized|TRBJ2-7|-|TRBV6-5
CASSYAGMGKNQYF
TGTGCCAGCAGTTACGCGGGAATGGGGAAGAATCAGTACTTC
>many|TRBJ2-3|-|TRBV10-3
CAISREDTQYF
TGTGCCATCAGTAGGGAGGATACGCAGTATTTT
>-|TRBJ2-1|TRBD2|TRBV20-1
CSSRDLTSGRTSLEQFF
TGCAGTTCTAGAGATCTAACTAGCGGGAGGACTTCCCTTGAGCAGTTCTTC
>few|TRBJ1-2|-|TRBV28
CASSTIDYGYTF
TGTGCCAGCAGTACTATTGACTATGGCTACACCTTC
>many|TRBJ2-3|TRBD2|TRBV20-1
CSARDPGLARTDTQYF
TGCAGTGCTAGAGATCCCGGACTAGCGCGCACAGATACGCAGTATTTT
>many|TRBJ2-3|TRBD2|TRBV20-1
CSARAVSGGSVDTQYF
TGCAGTGCTAGGGCGGTTAGCGGGGGGAGCGTAGATACGCAGTATTTT
>medium-sized|TRBJ2-1|-|TRBV2
CASSEGGPNEQFF
TGTGCCAGCAGTGAGGGCGGGCCCAATGAGCAGTTCTTC
>-|TRBJ2-6|-|TRBV7-3
CASSLTRLPGAGANVLTF
TGTGCCAGCAGCTTAACGAGACTCCCAGGGGCTGGGGCCAACGTCCTGACTTTC
>-|TRBJ1-4|TRBD1|TRBV28
CASSPRQGLNEKLFF
TGTGCCAGCAGTCCGCGACAGGGGCTTAATGAAAAACTGTTTTTT
>medium-sized|TRBJ1-3|-|TRBV6-1
CASSEPGPPGNTIYF
TGTGCCAGCAGTGAACCAGGGCCCCCTGGAAACACCATATATTTT
>many|TRBJ2-3|TRBD2|TRBV7-2
CASSYDSGGATDTQYF
TGTGCCAGCAGCTACGATAGCGGGGGAGCCACAGATACGCAGTATTTT
>once|TRBJ1-2|-|TRBV5-1
CASSLHLNSAGAPIGYGYTF
TGCGCCAGCAGCTTGCATTTGAATTCGGCAGGTGCTCCCATTGGCTATGGCTACACCTTC
>-|TRBJ2-5|TRBD1|TRBV9
CASSAGQGETQYF
TGTGCCAGCAGCGCTGGACAGGGAGAGACCCAGTACTTC
>-|TRBJ2-7|-|TRBV5-8
CASSLVTVAISYEQYF
TGTGCCAGCAGCTTGGTGACAGTGGCGATATCCTACGAGCAGTACTTC
>many|TRBJ2-1|TRBD2|TRBV19
CASSSETSGGMNEQFF
TGTGCCAGTAGTAGCGAGACTAGCGGGGGGATGAATGAGCAGTTCTTC